Below are 22 T cell receptor beta chains sequenced from a single sample in a study of cytomegalovirus exposure and HLA in healthy donors. The PCR ran on 60 Vbeta and 13 Jbeta primers. Sequencing was performed with immunoSEQ multiplex PCR; in TCRdb, only in-frame clones are kept and a portion is missing. The sample consists of over 95,000 clones, 60% to 80% of them appearing once. The material sequenced was PBMCs. These receptors came from a human donor in good health.

CDR3 sequence reads: CASSVRGGFYNEQFF. In nucleotides, the CDR3 is TGTGCCAGCAGCGTACGCGGGGGGTTTTACAATGAGCAGTTCTTC. V gene TRBV9 combines with J gene TRBJ2-1; 8 nucleotides align to TRBD2. The CDR3 extends over 15 amino acids. Germline V gives CDR1 SGDLS, CDR2 YYNGEE. V shed 1 base and J 4 bases; nucleotides not matched to a gene: 4. Combining the CDR3 with reference TRBV9 and TRBJ2-1 gives the whole variable domain DSGVTQTPKHLITATGQRVTLRCSPRSGDLSVYWYQQSLDQGLQFLIQYYNGEERAKGNILERFSAQQFPDLHSELNLSSLELGDSALYFCASSVRGGFYNEQFFGPGTRLTVL.

The chain joins TRBV11-2 to TRBJ2-5, with a tentative D call TRBD2 (5 bases). V lost 2 bases and J lost 7, with 17 bases in between. The length of the CDR3 is 15 residues. The germline V gene has CDR1 SGHAT and CDR2 FQNNGV. Written as DNA, the CDR3 is TGTGCCAGCAGCTTAAGCGGTGAGATCGGTGGGACCCAGTACTTC. Translation: CASSLSGEIGGTQYF.

V and J are TRBV13 and TRBJ2-2; no firm D call. The germline V gene encodes CDR1 PRHDT and CDR2 FYEKMQ (reference sequence). V was cut by 3 bases and J by 2 bases, with 4 bases left in between. CDR3 size: 13 residues. The CDR3 loop is CASSFTNTGELFF. For the CDR3, the DNA is TGTGCCAGCAGCTTCACAAACACCGGGGAGCTGTTTTTT.

This chain joins TRBV5-5 and TRBJ2-1, with TRBD1 matching 10 bases. J lost 6 bases, V lost 1 base, and 7 bases had no gene match. The germline CDR1 and CDR2 sequences are SGHKS and YYEKEE (reference sequence). The CDR3 loop spans 16 amino acids. CDR3 coding DNA: TGTGCCAGCAGCTTGAATGGACAGGGGGGTCTCAATGAGCAGTTCTTC. It yields the protein CASSLNGQGGLNEQFF.

The V and J genes are TRBV2 and TRBJ1-2; tentatively, D is TRBD1 (5 bases). Deletions cut 6 bases from V and 2 bases from J, with 7 bases between. The CDR3 is 12 residues long. Germline-derived CDR1 and CDR2 are SNHLY and FYNNEI. The DNA of the CDR3 is TGTGCCAGCAGGGAGGGGAACTATGGCTACACCTTC. It is translated as CASREGNYGYTF. Filled out from reference TRBV2 and TRBJ1-2, the complete variable domain reads EPEVTQTPSHQVTQMGQEVILRCVPISNHLYFYWYRQILGQKVEFLVSFYNNEISEKSEIFDDQFSVERPDGSNFTLKIRSTKLEDSAMYFCASREGNYGYTFGSGTRLTVV.

CDR3 DNA sequence: TGTGCCAGCAGTGCTACAGGGGCCAGTGAGCAGTTCTTC. Its protein is CASSATGASEQFF. The chain recombines TRBV2 with TRBJ2-1; 7 nucleotides agree with TRBD1. This CDR3 region has 13 residues. CDR1 is SNHLY, CDR2 FYNNEI, per germline. The ends lost 4 bases at V and 9 bases at J; junction bases unmatched: 6.

This chain links TRBV9 with TRBJ2-5, with 7 bases lining up with TRBD1. The germline V gene encodes CDR1 SGDLS and CDR2 YYNGEE. Losses at the gene ends were 4 bases for V and 5 bases for J; bases not matched to a gene: 11. The CDR3 is made up of 15 amino acids. As DNA, the CDR3 is TGTGCCAGCAGCTCACCAATGGGACAGATCGAGACCCAGTACTTC. It translates to CASSSPMGQIETQYF.

The V and J genes are TRBV7-9 and TRBJ2-3; D unclear. V gave up 1 base and J gave up 1 base, with 9 bases separating them. The CDR3 is 15 amino acids. Germline CDR1 is SEHNR and CDR2 is FQNEAQ (reference sequence). The CDR3, as DNA: TGTGCCAGCAGCTTAGGTTCGTCAGGCACAGATACGCAGTATTTT. Its translation: CASSLGSSGTDTQYF.

The chain links TRBV7-9 to TRBJ2-5, with TRBD2 identical over 8 bases. The closer fit of TRBJ2-7 to the DNA end suggests the J call may be wrong. The CDR3 extends over 15 amino acids. CDR1 and CDR2 from the germline V gene are SEHNR and FQNEAQ (reference sequence). The CDR3, as DNA: TGTGCCAGCAGCTCCACGACTAGCGAGACCTACGAGCAGTACTTC. Encoded protein: CASSSTTSETYEQYF.

The chain is built from TRBV2 and TRBJ1-2; TRBD1 is a possible D gene (5 bases). V was pared by 7 bases and J by 7 bases, with 16 bases between. The germline CDR1 and CDR2 sequences are SNHLY and FYNNEI. This CDR3 is built from 13 residues. The CDR3 region has the DNA TGTGCCAGCACGCCGGGGGGGAATGGTGGCTACACCTTC. This gives the protein CASTPGGNGGYTF.

V is TRBV11-2 and J is TRBJ1-3, with D perhaps TRBD1 (5 bases). Germline CDR1 and CDR2: SGHAT and FQNNGV. V was clipped by 1 base and J by 0 bases, with 10 bases between them. The CDR3 is 16 amino acids. CDR3 loop: CASSLVGGYSGNTIYF. Here the CDR3 DNA reads TGTGCCAGCAGCTTAGTGGGGGGATACTCTGGAAACACCATATATTTT.

The chain is built from TRBV7-2 and TRBJ2-5; 9 bases agree with TRBD2. V shed 5 bases and J 5 bases; nucleotides not matched to a gene: 9. The CDR3 runs to 15 residues. CDR1 and CDR2 from the germline V gene are SGHTA and FQGNSA. DNA of the CDR3: TGTGCCAGCAGCCCCCGGAGCGGGAGGCAGGAGACCCAGTACTTC. It yields the protein CASSPRSGRQETQYF. Full variable domain (missing parts from reference TRBV7-2 and TRBJ2-5): GAGVSQSPSNKVTEKGKDVELRCDPISGHTALYWYRQSLGQGLEFLIYFQGNSAPDKSGLPSDRFSAERTGGSVSTLTIQRTQQEDSAVYLCASSPRSGRQETQYFGPGTRLLVL.

The chain employs TRBV19 and TRBJ2-2; 12 bases are a match to TRBD2. Trimming took 4 bases from V and 6 from J; bases not matched to a gene: 3. Germline lookup yields CDR1 LNHDA and CDR2 SQIVND (reference sequence). The CDR3 consists of 15 residues. CDR3 residues: CASSTSGRGSGELFF. The CDR3 region has the DNA TGTGCCAGTAGTACTAGCGGGAGGGGGTCCGGGGAGCTGTTTTTT. The variable domain in full, completed from reference TRBV19 and TRBJ2-2, reads DGGITQSPKYLFRKEGQNVTLSCEQNLNHDAMYWYRQDPGQGLRLIYYSQIVNDFQKGDIAEGYSVSREKKESFPLTVTSAQKNPTAFYLCASSTSGRGSGELFFGEGSRLTVL.

This CDR3 is CASSLLSGGTDTQYF. The CDR3 DNA reads as TGTGCCAGCAGCCTCTTGAGCGGGGGCACAGATACGCAGTATTTT. The chain employs TRBV11-2 and TRBJ2-3; 7 nucleotides align to TRBD2. V gave up 5 bases and J gave up 1 base; unmatched junction bases: 6. Germline loops: CDR1 SGHAT, CDR2 FQNNGV. The CDR3 is made up of 15 amino acids.

The V call is TRBV19, the J call TRBJ2-7, with 10 bases that match TRBD1. With 3 bases clipped from V and 4 bases from J, the junction kept 6 bases outside the gene matches. Germline assignment: CDR1 LNHDA and CDR2 SQIVND (reference sequence). The length of the CDR3 is 15 residues. The CDR3 DNA reads TGTGCCAGTAGTATTCTGGGGACAGGGGAATACGAGCAGTACTTC. This encodes CASSILGTGEYEQYF. Supplemented by reference TRBV19 and TRBJ2-7, the full variable domain reads DGGITQSPKYLFRKEGQNVTLSCEQNLNHDAMYWYRQDPGQGLRLIYYSQIVNDFQKGDIAEGYSVSREKKESFPLTVTSAQKNPTAFYLCASSILGTGEYEQYFGPGTRLTVT.

V and J are TRBV5-4 and TRBJ2-7, with 9 bases identical to TRBD2. J was trimmed by 0 bases and V by 4 bases; bases with no gene match: 5. CDR1 SGHNT and CDR2 YYREEE come from the germline V gene (reference sequence). The CDR3 consists of 15 residues. The CDR3 DNA is TGTGCCAGCAGCCCTAGCGGGACGCTCTCCTACGAGCAGTACTTC. Translated, it gives CASSPSGTLSYEQYF.

The chain couples TRBV28 to TRBJ2-6; D is ambiguous. CDR3 length: 15 residues. Germline V gene data show CDR1 as MDHEN and CDR2 as SYDVKM. The V and J ends lost 5 bases and 4 bases respectively, with 12 bases between them. The CDR3 here is CASSRTRSGANVLTF. CDR3 in DNA: TGTGCCAGCAGTAGAACACGTTCCGGGGCCAACGTCCTGACTTTC.

As DNA, the CDR3 is TGTGCCAGCAGCCAAGAGACTAGCGGGCGGATGGAGCAGTACTTC. Its translation: CASSQETSGRMEQYF. V gene TRBV4-2 combines with J gene TRBJ2-7; 10 nucleotides line up with TRBD2. Losses at the gene ends were 0 bases for V and 7 bases for J; bases not matched to a gene: 6. The CDR3 contains 15 residues. Germline V lookup: CDR1 LGHNA, CDR2 YNFKEQ.

This chain links TRBV6-5 with TRBJ1-2; 10 positions match TRBD1. The CDR3 loop spans 15 amino acids. CDR1 and CDR2 (germline): MNHEY, SVGAGI. The ends lost 6 bases at V and 9 bases at J; junction bases unmatched: 13. CDR3 coding DNA: TGTGCCAGCAGAAACGAAAACCGACAGGGGGCGAGCTACACCTTC. Translation: CASRNENRQGASYTF.

This clone is a singleton in its sample. The chain has TRBV19 and TRBJ2-1, with D maybe TRBD2 (6 bases). This CDR3 comprises 15 residues. Trimming shortened V by 5 bases and J by 5 bases, and 16 bases separated the two germline ends. The germline V gene has CDR1 LNHDA and CDR2 SQIVND (reference sequence). CDR3 protein: CASSPRGLSNNEQFF. DNA for the CDR3: TGTGCCAGTAGTCCACGGGGGTTGAGTAACAATGAGCAGTTCTTC.

The V and J genes are TRBV18 and TRBJ1-4; 7 bases line up with TRBD1. The V gene end was trimmed by 4 bases and the J gene end by 3 bases; junction bases not matched to a gene: 5. Per germline, CDR1 KGHSH and CDR2 LQKENI. This CDR3 has 15 residues. CDR3: CASSLPGTANEKLFF. DNA for the CDR3: TGTGCCAGCTCACTCCCCGGGACAGCTAATGAAAAACTGTTTTTT.

The rearrangement links TRBV6-5 to TRBJ2-3, with TRBD2 matching 8 bases. Per the germline V gene, CDR1 is MNHEY and CDR2 is SVGAGI. This CDR3 comprises 13 residues. The ends lost 7 bases at V and 3 bases at J; junction bases unmatched: 3. In nucleotides, the CDR3 is TGTGCCAGCACCGAGCGGGAGACAGATACGCAGTATTTT. This sequence encodes CASTERETDTQYF.